This T cell receptor beta chain was sequenced in a study of shared clonotypes between healthy human individuals. Study-level background: There were three CD4 naive, three CD4 memory, two CD8 naive and one CD8 memory plates per donor.

There were no recent acute infections or vaccinations among the donors, who were healthy HIV-negative adults. Splitting of CD4+ cells produced CD45RA+ naive and CD45RA-negative memory subsets. The CDR3 runs 12 residues. Germline V lookup: CDR1 ENHRY, CDR2 SYGVKD. V lost 3 bases and J lost 4, with 7 bases in between. Profiled with immunoSEQ multiplex PCR; TCRdb holds only in-frame clones, not every one. The repertoire holds about 730,000 clones, with over 60% as singletons. Worth noting for this clone: This CDR3 is also generated by other DNA sequences in the sample.

The TCR originated in a woman in her twenties or thirties in good health. The chain couples TRBV10-3 to TRBJ2-7; no reliable D call. Material: memory CD4+ T cells sorted from blood. Documented subset: CD45RA-negative fraction. This chain's CDR3 is CAISDTGYEQYF. CDR3 sequence (DNA): TGTGCCATCAGTGATACCGGTTACGAGCAGTACTTC.